A selection of T cell receptor beta chains follows, all from one sample in a study of T cell responses to AZD1222 COVID-19 vaccine. Data came from immunoSEQ multiplex PCR; TCRdb stores just in-frame clones and leaves some out. This table holds fewer than 130,000 clones, just under 95% found once. The starting material was peripheral blood, obtained on day 0 of AZD1222 vaccination. All receptors come from an adult in good health. CDR3s include the opening cysteine and the closing phenylalanine or tryptophan. The order of the fields is D gene, clone size, V gene, J gene, CDR3 DNA, CDR3 protein. The D gene is left open where the match is weak. For some rows the clone size is stated as once, few or many, or as a class when expanded; others skip it.

D: .
size: .
V: TRBV28
J: TRBJ1-4
DNA: TGTGCCAGCAGTTTGTTCGAAAAACTGTTTTTT
CDR3: CASSLFEKLFF

D: .
size: once
V: TRBV30
J: TRBJ2-2
DNA: TGTGCCTGGAGTGTACGAAGGGTCAACACCGGGGAGCTGTTTTTT
CDR3: CAWSVRRVNTGELFF

D: .
size: .
V: TRBV6-5
J: TRBJ1-5
DNA: TGTGCCAGCAGCACAGGGAATTATCAGCCCCAGCATTTT
CDR3: CASSTGNYQPQHF

D: .
size: .
V: TRBV11-2
J: TRBJ2-5
DNA: TGTGCCAGCAGCTTAGGGGAGACCCAGTACTTC
CDR3: CASSLGETQYF

D: .
size: .
V: TRBV28
J: TRBJ1-2
DNA: TGTGCCAGCACCCCGAACAGGGTCGGCTACACCTTC
CDR3: CASTPNRVGYTF

D: .
size: few
V: TRBV11-2
J: TRBJ2-5
DNA: TGTGCCAGCAGCTTAAACTTCCAAGAGACCCAGTACTTC
CDR3: CASSLNFQETQYF

D: .
size: few
V: TRBV5-1
J: TRBJ1-5
DNA: TGCGCCAGCAGCTTGGGGGGCAGGGTCAATCAGCCCCAGCATTTT
CDR3: CASSLGGRVNQPQHF

D: .
size: .
V: TRBV19
J: TRBJ1-4
DNA: TGTGCCAGTAGAGAGTTCGAAAAACTGTTTTTT
CDR3: CASREFEKLFF

D: .
size: once
V: TRBV27
J: TRBJ1-6
DNA: TGTGCCAGCAGAGAATCCTATAATTCACCCCTCCACTTT
CDR3: CASRESYNSPLHF

D: TRBD2
size: .
V: TRBV9
J: TRBJ2-5
DNA: TGTGCCAGCAGCCCTTTCGGCGGGGGGGCCAGAGAGACCCAGTACTTC
CDR3: CASSPFGGGARETQYF

D: TRBD1
size: .
V: TRBV30
J: TRBJ1-5
DNA: TGTGCCTGCCAGGGGGGCAGCGGAATTCACCCCCAGCATTTT
CDR3: CACQGGSGIHPQHF

D: TRBD2
size: .
V: TRBV7-8
J: TRBJ2-5
DNA: TGTGCCAGCAGCTACCCTGAGACTAGCGGGGAAGAGACCCAGTACTTC
CDR3: CASSYPETSGEETQYF

D: TRBD1
size: .
V: TRBV14
J: TRBJ2-3
DNA: TGTGCCAGCAGCCAGCTGGGACAGAAAAGCACAGATACGCAGTATTTT
CDR3: CASSQLGQKSTDTQYF

D: .
size: .
V: TRBV28
J: TRBJ2-7
DNA: TGTGCCAGCAGTTTAGACAGCCTCGAGCAGTACTTC
CDR3: CASSLDSLEQYF

D: .
size: .
V: TRBV28
J: TRBJ1-5
DNA: TGTGCCAGCAGTTTGGAGGCTCCTCAGCCCCAGCATTTT
CDR3: CASSLEAPQPQHF

D: .
size: .
V: TRBV15
J: TRBJ1-3
DNA: TGTGCCACCAGCAGAGACCCAGGGACTGGAAACACCATATATTTT
CDR3: CATSRDPGTGNTIYF

D: .
size: .
V: TRBV27
J: TRBJ2-3
DNA: TGTGCCAGCAGTTTAGGGCAGGGACGGACGCAGTATTTT
CDR3: CASSLGQGRTQYF

D: .
size: .
V: TRBV7-9
J: TRBJ1-1
DNA: TGTGCCAGCAGCCCGGGATTTAACACTGAAGCTTTCTTT
CDR3: CASSPGFNTEAFF

D: .
size: .
V: TRBV18
J: TRBJ2-7
DNA: TGTGCCAGCTCACCCACGGAGGTTCTGGTGGGGTCCTACGAGCAGTACTTC
CDR3: CASSPTEVLVGSYEQYF

D: TRBD1
size: .
V: TRBV6-4
J: TRBJ2-7
DNA: TGTGCCAGCAGTGTTACCGGGACAGGGGGCTACGAGCAGTACTTC
CDR3: CASSVTGTGGYEQYF

D: .
size: .
V: TRBV11-3
J: TRBJ2-5
DNA: TGTGCCAGCACCCTAAACAAACCCCGCCGGCGACAGGATAGGGAAGAGACCCAGTACTTC
CDR3: CASTLNKPRRRQDREETQYF

D: .
size: once
V: TRBV30
J: TRBJ1-5
DNA: TGTGCCTGGAGATCAGGGGTAGGACAGCCCCAGCATTTT
CDR3: CAWRSGVGQPQHF

D: .
size: .
V: TRBV18
J: TRBJ2-2
DNA: TGTGCCAGCTCACCGCAAAAGGGGACCGGGGAGCTGTTTTTT
CDR3: CASSPQKGTGELFF

D: .
size: .
V: TRBV12-3/TRBV12-4
J: TRBJ1-6
DNA: TGTGCCAGCAGTTCGGGCGGAAATTCACCCCTCCACTTT
CDR3: CASSSGGNSPLHF

D: .
size: .
V: TRBV7-7
J: TRBJ2-1
DNA: TGTGCCAGCAGCTATCGGAGGATGATCAAGGGATCTGAGCAGTTCTTC
CDR3: CASSYRRMIKGSEQFF

D: TRBD1
size: .
V: TRBV7-9
J: TRBJ2-2
DNA: TGTGCCAGCAGCTTGAGGACAGGGTTGAACACCGGGGAGCTGTTTTTT
CDR3: CASSLRTGLNTGELFF

D: .
size: .
V: TRBV24-1
J: TRBJ1-2
DNA: TGTGCCACCAGTGACTGGGGGGGGGATGTCTACACCTTC
CDR3: CATSDWGGDVYTF

D: .
size: .
V: TRBV3-1/TRBV3-2
J: TRBJ1-5
DNA: TGTGCCAGCAGCCAAGGCGGGGGCGGCAATCAGCCCCAGCATTTT
CDR3: CASSQGGGGNQPQHF

D: TRBD2
size: .
V: TRBV10-1
J: TRBJ2-7
DNA: TGCGCCAGCAGTGGAGGTGGGACTAGCTTCTACGAGCAGTACTTC
CDR3: CASSGGGTSFYEQYF

D: TRBD1
size: .
V: TRBV9
J: TRBJ2-7
DNA: TGTGCCAGCAGCTTCACAGGGGGCAAAGACGAGCAGTACTTC
CDR3: CASSFTGGKDEQYF

D: .
size: .
V: TRBV27
J: TRBJ2-7
DNA: TGTGCCACATCAGTGGGGGACGAGCGTCAGTACTTC
CDR3: CATSVGDERQYF

D: .
size: .
V: TRBV3-1/TRBV3-2
J: TRBJ1-1
DNA: TGTGCCAGCAGCCAAGTTTATAGCAACACTGAAGCTTTCTTT
CDR3: CASSQVYSNTEAFF

D: .
size: .
V: TRBV6-4
J: TRBJ2-1
DNA: TGTGCCAGTACCGGGGTCTACAATGAGCAGTTCTTC
CDR3: CASTGVYNEQFF

D: TRBD2
size: .
V: TRBV3-1/TRBV3-2
J: TRBJ2-3
DNA: TGTGCCAGCAGCCAAGTCTGGTCTAGCGGGGGGGTGTATACGCAGTATTTT
CDR3: CASSQVWSSGGVYTQYF

D: TRBD2
size: .
V: TRBV5-1
J: TRBJ2-1
DNA: TGCGCCAGCAGCAAAACAGCGGGGGCCTCCTACAATGAGCAGTTCTTC
CDR3: CASSKTAGASYNEQFF

D: .
size: .
V: TRBV6-1
J: TRBJ1-1
DNA: TGTGCCAGCAGTGAAGCGCTCCAGGGGAACACTGAAGCTTTCTTT
CDR3: CASSEALQGNTEAFF

D: TRBD1
size: .
V: TRBV5-1
J: TRBJ2-3
DNA: TGCGCCAGCAATTCACGACAGGGAGGCACAGATACGCAGTATTTT
CDR3: CASNSRQGGTDTQYF

D: TRBD1
size: .
V: TRBV27
J: TRBJ1-6
DNA: TGTGCCAGCAGTTTACGCCTATCCGGGACAGGGAAGACGTCCTATAATTCACCCCTCCACTTT
CDR3: CASSLRLSGTGKTSYNSPLHF

D: .
size: .
V: TRBV7-2
J: TRBJ1-1
DNA: TGTGCCAGCAGCCTTCAGATGAACACTGAAGCTTTCTTT
CDR3: CASSLQMNTEAFF

D: .
size: .
V: TRBV27
J: TRBJ2-3
DNA: TGTGCCAGCAACTACATATCTAGCACAGATACGCAGTATTTT
CDR3: CASNYISSTDTQYF

D: .
size: .
V: TRBV19
J: TRBJ1-5
DNA: TGTGCCAGTACCCGGACCCAGGGGAGCAATCAGCCCCAGCATTTT
CDR3: CASTRTQGSNQPQHF

D: .
size: .
V: TRBV7-9
J: TRBJ2-7
DNA: TGTGCCAGCAGCTCCCACGGTTCCTACGAGCAGTACTTC
CDR3: CASSSHGSYEQYF

D: .
size: .
V: TRBV24-1
J: TRBJ1-5
DNA: TGTGCCACCAGTAACTCGGCCGGTCCTAGCAATCAGCCCCAGCATTTT
CDR3: CATSNSAGPSNQPQHF

D: .
size: .
V: TRBV11-2
J: TRBJ1-4
DNA: TGTGCCAGCAGCTACAGCCCAACTAATGAAAAACTGTTTTTT
CDR3: CASSYSPTNEKLFF

D: .
size: .
V: TRBV6-5
J: TRBJ1-6
DNA: TGTGCCAGCAGCCCCGGCAGCGCGTATTCACCCCTCCACTTT
CDR3: CASSPGSAYSPLHF

D: .
size: .
V: TRBV28
J: TRBJ2-1
DNA: TGTGCCAGCAGTTTAGTGGTTTACAATGAGCAGTTCTTC
CDR3: CASSLVVYNEQFF

D: .
size: .
V: TRBV7-9
J: TRBJ2-3
DNA: TGTGCCAGCAGCTACACTCCAGATACGCAGTATTTT
CDR3: CASSYTPDTQYF

D: .
size: .
V: TRBV5-4
J: TRBJ2-5
DNA: TGTGCCAGCAGCTTGGAGCTGTCCAGGGTACGAGAGACCCAGTACTTC
CDR3: CASSLELSRVRETQYF

D: .
size: .
V: TRBV6-5
J: TRBJ1-6
DNA: TGTGCCAGCAGTTACTCTGGGGGGGCTTGGTCACCCCTCCACTTT
CDR3: CASSYSGGAWSPLHF

D: .
size: .
V: TRBV29-1
J: TRBJ2-1
DNA: TGCAGCGTTGAGGCTTCCTGGGGCGGCTACAATGAGCAGTTCTTC
CDR3: CSVEASWGGYNEQFF

D: TRBD2
size: once
V: TRBV15
J: TRBJ2-1
DNA: TGTGCCACCAGCAGAGACCTAGCGGGGGCTGGTTTCCATGAGCAGTTCTTC
CDR3: CATSRDLAGAGFHEQFF